These T cell receptor beta chains were read from a single sample in a study of Graves' ophthalmopathy and Graves' hyperthyroidism. TCRdb re-called the multiplex PCR reads through MiXCR, storing one row per CDR3 protein. The sample carries around 1,200,000 distinct CDR3 sequences, 35% to 40% recorded once. Sequenced material: peripheral blood or thyroid tissue (not recorded which). The receptors shown here come from an adult man with Graves' hyperthyroidism. Each CDR3 is given without its conserved first and last residue.

>TRBV7-2|TRBJ2-7
ASSTTSGRADEQY
>TRBV7-2|TRBJ1-1
ASSLAGQINEAF
>TRBV19|TRBJ2-7
ASSIVPGQVPLISYEQY
>TRBV3-1|TRBJ1-1
ASSRHRDREAF
>TRBV2|TRBJ1-1
ASIQGRTEAF
>TRBV7-2|TRBJ1-2
ASSLTSGEVSYGYT
>TRBV7-9|TRBJ1-6
ASSWQGGNSPLH
>TRBV2|TRBJ2-6
ASNRGEDGANVLT
>TRBV19|TRBJ1-2
ASSFQATGAVGYT
>TRBV19|TRBJ1-2
ASTLTGVNYGYT
>TRBV7-9|TRBJ2-7
ASSLGEGTYEQY
>TRBV10-3|TRBJ2-7
AISPSGSYEQY
>TRBV10-3|TRBJ1-4
AISERSPGREKLF
>TRBV20-1|TRBJ2-5
SARSWGLTKETQY
>TRBV10-2|TRBJ1-1
ASIANTEAF
>TRBV11-2|TRBJ1-6
ASSLDITSTLH
>TRBV10-3|TRBJ2-2
ASSLSVRTSGRLGTGELF
>TRBV27|TRBJ1-5
ASSYKGRSNQPQH
>TRBV15|TRBJ1-5
ATSRVSGLAGNQPQH
>TRBV20-1|TRBJ1-4
SAPDPGQGEKLF
>TRBV20-1|TRBJ2-3
SAGTSGMADTQY